One sample yielded the 10 T cell receptor beta chains listed below, sequenced in a study of blood T cell repertoires in COVID-19. Clones were sequenced by immunoSEQ multiplex PCR, and TCRdb holds only the in-frame ones, with some missing. This table holds tens of thousands of clones, roughly 88% found once. The material sequenced was peripheral blood. The receptors come from an older man with acute or convalescent COVID-19.

This clone appeared once. This rearrangement joins TRBV29-1 to TRBJ1-4; 9 bases align to TRBD1. Germline lookup yields CDR1 SQVTM and CDR2 ANQGSEA. This CDR3 is built from 13 residues. V shed 6 bases, J shed 8 bases, and the junction held 7 bases outside the gene matches. The CDR3 reads CSVSPGQGEKLFF. For the CDR3, the DNA is TGCAGCGTCTCTCCGGGACAGGGAGAAAAACTGTTTTTT. Complete variable domain (other parts from reference TRBV29-1 and TRBJ1-4): SAVISQKPSRDICQRGTSLTIQCQVDSQVTMMFWYRQQPGQSLTLIATANQGSEATYESGFVIDKFPISRPNLTFSTLTVSNMSPEDSSIYLCSVSPGQGEKLFFGSGTQLSVL.

The genes are TRBV25-1 and TRBJ1-1; 9 bases match TRBD1. V shed 3 bases and J 4 bases; nucleotides not matched to a gene: 3. Germline lookup yields CDR1 MGHDK and CDR2 SYGVNS. The CDR3 length is 14 residues. The CDR3 DNA reads TGTGCCAGCAGTGACTCGACAGGGGGCACTGAAGCTTTCTTT. Translating gives CASSDSTGGTEAFF.

This clone was found once. V usage is TRBV4-3 and J usage is TRBJ2-3, with D unresolved. The V end lost 1 base, the J end lost 1 base, and 6 bases lay between the germline ends. The length of the CDR3 is 14 residues. The V gene's germline CDR1 is LGHNA and CDR2 YSLEER. The CDR3 is CASSQVGGTDTQYF. The CDR3 nucleotides read TGCGCCAGCAGCCAAGTCGGTGGCACAGATACGCAGTATTTT.

This clone was observed a single time. This chain uses TRBV7-2 with TRBJ2-7; TRBD1 agrees at 10 bases. With 3 bases clipped from V and 2 bases from J, the junction kept 7 bases outside the gene matches. The germline V gene has CDR1 SGHTA and CDR2 FQGNSA. This CDR3 comprises 16 residues. The CDR3 DNA sequence: TGTGCCAGCAGCTTTCGACTGGGGACAGGGGCCTACGAGCAGTACTTC. Translating it yields CASSFRLGTGAYEQYF.

In its sample, this clone was seen a few times. V is TRBV19 and J is TRBJ2-3, with 8 bases aligning to TRBD2. The junction had 1 base not matched to a gene; V was cut back by 3 bases and J by 2 bases. Germline-derived CDR1 and CDR2 are LNHDA and SQIVND (reference sequence). CDR3 length: 14 residues. The CDR3 sequence is CASSIGGVTDTQYF. For the CDR3, the DNA is TGTGCCAGTAGTATCGGGGGGGTCACAGATACGCAGTATTTT.

This chain uses TRBV15 with TRBJ2-5; D is unclear. Between the trimmed V and J ends, which lost 1 base and 2 bases, there was a span of 2 bases. Per the germline V gene, CDR1 is LNHNV and CDR2 is YYDKDF (reference sequence). This CDR3 has 12 residues. The CDR3 region is CATSRVQETQYF. As DNA, the CDR3 is TGTGCCACCAGCAGAGTACAAGAGACCCAGTACTTC.

This rearrangement joins TRBV19 to TRBJ2-6, with TRBD1 matching 8 bases. J was trimmed by 0 bases and V by 7 bases; bases with no gene match: 5. Germline CDR1 LNHDA, CDR2 SQIVND (reference sequence). CDR3 size: 16 residues. The chain's CDR3 is CASKDRAISGANVLTF. The CDR3 DNA follows: TGTGCCAGTAAGGACAGGGCCATCTCTGGGGCCAACGTCCTGACTTTC.

The chain uses TRBV6-6 and TRBJ2-7, with 10 bases fitting TRBD2. Germline V gene data show CDR1 as MNHNY and CDR2 as SVGAGI (reference sequence). The CDR3 contains 14 residues. The trim removed 5 bases at V and 2 bases at J, leaving 3 bases unmatched. CDR3 in DNA: TGTGCCAGCAGTCCCGGGACTAGCGCCTACGAGCAGTACTTC. Translating it yields CASSPGTSAYEQYF.

The chain employs TRBV6-1 and TRBJ1-2; D may be TRBD1 (6 bases). This CDR3 contains 13 residues. With 1 base removed from V and 4 bases from J, the gap between germline ends came to 7 bases. In germline, CDR1 is MNHNS, CDR2 SASEGT. In nucleotides, the CDR3 is TGTGCCAGCAGTGAAGGGGGGCCCTATGGCTACACCTTC. Protein product: CASSEGGPYGYTF.

The chain combines TRBV27 with TRBJ1-5; TRBD1 aligns across 7 bases. The V gene's germline CDR1 is MNHEY and CDR2 SMNVEV (reference sequence). The CDR3 contains 15 residues. V shed 5 bases, J shed 2 bases, and the junction held 6 bases outside the gene matches. Here the CDR3 reads CASSRGPRGNQPQHF. The DNA of the CDR3 is TGTGCCAGCAGTAGGGGGCCAAGGGGCAATCAGCCCCAGCATTTT.